The 15 T cell receptor beta chains presented below share a single source sample, sequenced in a study of response to subunit inactivated influenza vaccine (dated by TCRdb to the late 2010s). Preparation of the library involved RT-PCR. The sequencing machine was an Illumina HiSeq 2500. The public reads were run again by TCRdb, first through fastp at Q25 and then through MiXCR, and only productive beta chains were kept. Identical CDR3 protein sequences are pooled into one entry, listed with their most common genes and DNA. Recorded for this sample are around 530,000 distinct CDR3 sequences; 10% to 15% of them occurred a single time. The ten top clones hold about a tenth of the sample. Material: PBMCs from blood, obtained on the day of vaccination. Receptors were obtained from a man aged 45-65 years who received an inactivated influenza vaccine. Donor details come from another sample of the same person, matched by shared clones.

V is TRBV20-1 and J is TRBJ2-3; the D gene is possibly TRBD2 (5 bases). Trimming removed 4 bases from V and 2 bases from J, with 10 bases in between. Looked up from germline, CDR1 is DFQATT and CDR2 is SNEGSKA (reference sequence). This CDR3 spans 13 amino acids. The CDR3 is CSATLGLTDTQYF. The CDR3 coding sequence is TGCAGTGCTACTCTAGGACTCACAGATACGCAGTATTTT.

For the CDR3, the DNA is TGTGCCTGGACCTGGGGAGTTGGCTACGAGCAGTACTTC. It is translated as CAWTWGVGYEQYF. This chain uses TRBV30 with TRBJ2-7, with a possible D match to TRBD2 (5 bases). The CDR3 is 13 residues long. The germline V gene has CDR1 GTSNPN and CDR2 SVGIG (reference sequence). Trimming removed 4 bases at V and 3 bases at J, with 13 bases between.

This clonotype was observed a handful of times. V gene TRBV9 combines with J gene TRBJ2-3; 8 bases are shared with TRBD2. Germline V gives CDR1 SGDLS, CDR2 YYNGEE. V shed 1 base, J shed 3 bases, and the junction held 7 bases outside the gene matches. CDR3 length: 16 residues. The CDR3 coding sequence is TGTGCCAGCAGCGTAACCGTAGCGGGAAAGACAGATACGCAGTATTTT. This sequence encodes CASSVTVAGKTDTQYF. The full variable domain, in which reference TRBV9 and TRBJ2-3 provide the parts outside the CDR3, is DSGVTQTPKHLITATGQRVTLRCSPRSGDLSVYWYQQSLDQGLQFLIQYYNGEERAKGNILERFSAQQFPDLHSELNLSSLELGDSALYFCASSVTVAGKTDTQYFGPGTRLTVL.

V usage is TRBV10-3 and J usage is TRBJ2-3; 12 nucleotides align to TRBD2. The CDR3 sequence is 16 residues long. V lost 6 bases, J lost 0 bases, and 4 bases stayed unmatched. Germline values: CDR1 ENHRY, CDR2 SYGVKD. CDR3: CAIRPGLAGSTDTQYF. DNA of the CDR3: TGTGCCATCAGGCCGGGACTAGCGGGTAGCACAGATACGCAGTATTTT.

This clonotype was found a few times. This chain joins TRBV5-1 and TRBJ2-7; D possibly corresponds to TRBD2 (6 bases). Germline CDR1 is SGHRS and CDR2 is YFSETQ. The CDR3 consists of 14 residues. The germline V and J ends were trimmed by 4 bases and 11 bases, with 22 bases remaining between them. The CDR3 DNA sequence: TGCGCCAGCAGCATCCTCCCTAGCGTCGGCGGAGAGTACTTC. This encodes CASSILPSVGGEYF.

This clonotype has just a few counts. The V gene is TRBV4-1, the J gene TRBJ2-1; 7 bases agree with TRBD1. Germline CDR1 MGHRA, CDR2 YSYEKL. The CDR3 totals 17 residues. The J segment lost 4 bases and the V segment lost 1 base, leaving 10 bases of the junction unmatched. The DNA of the CDR3 is TGCGCCAGCAGCCAAGTTACCCGGGACAGCTTTTACAATGAGCAGTTCTTC. It is translated as CASSQVTRDSFYNEQFF.

This clonotype has at least ten counts. This chain connects TRBV5-1 to TRBJ1-2, with 9 bases aligning to TRBD1. Trimming removed 4 bases from V and 2 bases from J; junction bases left unmatched: 6. Germline CDR1 reads SGHRS; CDR2 reads YFSETQ. The CDR3 extends over 15 amino acids. Here the CDR3 reads CASSTGQGSNYGYTF. The CDR3 nucleotides are TGCGCCAGCAGCACAGGACAGGGGTCCAACTATGGCTACACCTTC. Drawing the rest from reference TRBV5-1 and TRBJ1-2, the complete variable domain is KAGVTQTPRYLIKTRGQQVTLSCSPISGHRSVSWYQQTPGQGLQFLFEYFSETQRNKGNFPGRFSGRQFSNSRSEMNVSTLELGDSALYLCASSTGQGSNYGYTFGSGTRLTVV.

The chain links TRBV7-7 to TRBJ2-5; D is unresolved. Germline V gives CDR1 SSHAT, CDR2 FNYEAQ (reference sequence). This CDR3 has 15 residues. The V gene lost 2 bases and the J gene lost 5 bases, with 15 bases spanning the gap. The CDR3: CASSLSVTQRETQYF. CDR3 DNA sequence: TGTGCCAGCAGCTTATCTGTGACCCAAAGGGAGACCCAGTACTTC. Drawing the rest from reference TRBV7-7 and TRBJ2-5, the complete variable domain is GAGVSQSPRYKVTKRGQDVTLRCDPISSHATLYWYQQALGQGPEFLTYFNYEAQPDKSGLPSDRFSAERPEGSISTLTIQRTEQRDSAMYRCASSLSVTQRETQYFGPGTRLLVL.

The chain joins TRBV24-1 to TRBJ2-1, with D maybe TRBD2 (6 bases). CDR3 size: 11 residues. Germline values: CDR1 KGHDR, CDR2 SFDVKD. V shed 9 bases and J shed 5 bases, with 7 bases lying between them. CDR3 sequence (DNA): TGTGCCACCCGGGAGAACAATGAGCAGTTCTTC. Its protein is CATRENNEQFF.

V is TRBV7-9 and J is TRBJ2-5; TRBD2 is a possible D gene (5 bases). Trimming stripped 5 bases from V and 1 base from J, with 17 bases between. Germline CDR1 is SEHNR and CDR2 is FQNEAQ (reference sequence). The CDR3 extends over 16 amino acids. The CDR3 region is CASSVISLRGQETQYF. The CDR3 coding sequence is TGTGCCAGCAGCGTTATTTCCCTTCGGGGCCAAGAGACCCAGTACTTC.

The V gene is TRBV7-9, the J gene TRBJ2-2; 10 nucleotides match TRBD2. The trim removed 8 bases at V and 2 bases at J, leaving 8 bases unmatched. The CDR3 sequence is 16 residues long. In germline, CDR1 is SEHNR, CDR2 FQNEAQ (reference sequence). The CDR3 coding sequence is TGTGCCAGCTCAGAGTGGACTAGCGGCAACACCGGGGAGCTGTTTTTT. Its translation is CASSEWTSGNTGELFF.

This clonotype was seen only a few times. J is TRBJ2-2 and V is TRBV12-3 or TRBV12-4; either TRBD1 or TRBD2 may supply D (6 bases each). Trimming removed 3 bases at V and 4 bases at J, with 15 bases between. This CDR3 has 16 amino acids. The CDR3, as DNA: TGTGCCAGCAGTTTCGGGGGCCTCAGGGGCACCGGGGAGCTGTTTTTT. Protein sequence: CASSFGGLRGTGELFF.

This rearrangement joins TRBV28 to TRBJ2-3; unclear D gene. V lost 2 bases, J lost 6 bases, and 6 bases lay in between. The CDR3 runs 12 residues. Germline lookup yields CDR1 MDHEN and CDR2 SYDVKM. The CDR3 loop reads CASSLQRDTQYF. The CDR3 bases are TGTGCCAGCAGTTTACAAAGGGATACGCAGTATTTT.

This clonotype was counted many times. This chain links TRBV10-3 with TRBJ2-5; D is unclear. Looked up from germline, CDR1 is ENHRY and CDR2 is SYGVKD. Trimming took 3 bases from V and 1 from J, leaving 9 bases between them. The length of the CDR3 is 14 residues. The CDR3 DNA reads as TGTGCCATCAGTGATGTCAGCTTCCAAGAGACCCAGTACTTC. Its translation is CAISDVSFQETQYF.

The chain couples TRBV12-3 or TRBV12-4 to TRBJ2-7; D might be TRBD1 (6 bases). The CDR3 has 15 residues. Trimming left V 6 bases short and J 5 bases short, with 20 bases between. DNA of the CDR3: TGTGCCAGCAGCCCCCTCCGGACAGTTGAGAACGAGCAGTACTTC. It encodes CASSPLRTVENEQYF.